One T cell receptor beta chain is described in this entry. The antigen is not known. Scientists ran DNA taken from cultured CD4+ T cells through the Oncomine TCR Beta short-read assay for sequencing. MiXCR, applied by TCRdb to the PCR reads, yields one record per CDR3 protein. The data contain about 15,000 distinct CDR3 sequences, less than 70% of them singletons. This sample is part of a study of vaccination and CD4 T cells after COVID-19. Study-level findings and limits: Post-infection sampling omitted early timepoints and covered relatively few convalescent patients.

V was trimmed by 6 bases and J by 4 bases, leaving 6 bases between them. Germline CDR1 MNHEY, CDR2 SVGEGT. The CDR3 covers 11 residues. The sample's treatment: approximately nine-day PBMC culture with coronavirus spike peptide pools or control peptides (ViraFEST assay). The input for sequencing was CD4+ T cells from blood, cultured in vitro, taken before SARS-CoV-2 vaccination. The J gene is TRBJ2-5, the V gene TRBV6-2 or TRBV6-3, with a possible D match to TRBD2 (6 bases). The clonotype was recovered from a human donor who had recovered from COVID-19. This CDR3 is CASSGRETQYF. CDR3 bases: TGTGCCAGCAGCGGGAGAGAGACCCAGTACTTC.